This T cell receptor beta chain was recovered during a study of early T cells in non-severe SARS-CoV-2 infection (dated by TCRdb to the early 2020s). At the level of the whole study: Because TCR sequencing was done on bulk RNA from unsorted whole blood, the alpha and beta chains could not be paired. Overall study outcomes, separate from this receptor: VDJdb matching was skewed toward anti-spike CD8 responses and likely underestimated virus-specific expansions by missing private and CD4 specificities.

This clonotype was seen more than once but under ten times. The target of this receptor is not known. Base qualities are not recorded, but no much larger clone differs from it by a single base. The study was a case-control design nested within a healthcare worker cohort in London, UK, with weekly nasopharyngeal swab PCR tests and blood sampling. Healthcare workers were recruited between 23 and 31 March 2020, during the week of the UK lockdown, and were followed weekly for up to about 15 weeks. Library creation used 5' RACE. Sequenced on a NextSeq 500. In the TCR library protocol, unique molecular identifiers were attached to individual cDNA molecules to correct for PCR bias and sequencing error. TCR alpha and beta chains were both sequenced, and the abundances of alpha and beta sequences in each sample were closely correlated with each other. The paper's processing steps were these. V gene, J gene and CDR3 annotation of TCR sequences was performed with Decombinator V4. Expanded TCRs were defined as changing significantly between any two time points under a Poisson model with p below 0.0001. TCR abundances were normalised to the total number of TCRs sequenced per sample and were expressed as counts per million. VDJdb, accessed 1 November 2021, was searched for CMV, EBV and SARS-CoV-2 annotated TCRs, with TCRs annotated for multiple antigens excluded. Using fastp trimming at Q25 and MiXCR clonotype assembly, TCRdb reanalyzed the public sequencing data and kept in-frame beta chains. Identical CDR3 protein sequences are pooled into one entry, listed with their most common genes and DNA. The V and J calls and clone size come from TCRdb's table, not from the authors' own analysis. The sample contains 70,000 to 85,000 distinct CDR3 sequences, over 4% of them found a single time. Around 7.8% of the sample rests with the top ten.

The receptor was isolated from an adult who was a healthcare worker with PCR-confirmed SARS-CoV-2 infection or an uninfected control (not recorded which). Sequencing was performed on whole blood, taken at baseline.

The nucleotides read TGCAGCACCAGCACGGGAGGCAAAAACATTCAGTACTTC. Its translation is CSTSTGGKNIQYF. The chain is made from TRBV29-1 and TRBJ2-4; 7 middle bases align to TRBD2. Germline trimming: 8 bases from V, 3 bases from J; junction bases outside gene matches: 7. The germline V gene yields SQVTM for CDR1 and ANQGSEA for CDR2. Inclusive of the bounding cysteine and phenylalanine, the CDR3 is 13 residues long. The kept DNA is CDR3 alone, 39 bases in frame from the first base.